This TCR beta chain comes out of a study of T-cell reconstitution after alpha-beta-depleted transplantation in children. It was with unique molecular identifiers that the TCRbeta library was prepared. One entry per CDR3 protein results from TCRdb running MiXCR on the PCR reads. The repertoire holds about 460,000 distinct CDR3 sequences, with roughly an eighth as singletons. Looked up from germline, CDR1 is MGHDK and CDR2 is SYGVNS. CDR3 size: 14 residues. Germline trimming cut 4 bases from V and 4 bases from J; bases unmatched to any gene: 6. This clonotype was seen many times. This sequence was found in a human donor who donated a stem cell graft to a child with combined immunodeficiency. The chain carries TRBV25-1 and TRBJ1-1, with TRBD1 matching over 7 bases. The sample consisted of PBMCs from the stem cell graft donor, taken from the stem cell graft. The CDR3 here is CASSGQGLSTEAFF. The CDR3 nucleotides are TGTGCCAGCAGTGGACAGGGTTTGAGCACTGAAGCTTTCTTT.